This T cell receptor (beta chain) stems from a study of shared clonotypes between healthy human individuals (dated by TCRdb to the early 2020s). In terms of the full investigation: The cohort included a few men and a couple of women between 18 and 49 years of age. Between about 0.9 and 10 billion PBMCs per donor were obtained by leukapheresis. To increase sequencing depth and limit assay-specific biases, TCR repertoire library preparation and sequencing were carried out by different laboratories using diverse techniques. For each donor, CD4 naive and CD4 memory were each given three plates, CD8 naive was given two plates, and CD8 memory was given one plate. The study deeply sequenced blood TCR repertoires of about 5 healthy adults to estimate repertoire size and the extent of clonotype sharing between individuals. The study at large found these results: The genetic and exposure-history diversity represented was limited by the small number of donors. Higher generation probabilities were observed for clonotypes shared by all four sorted-subset donors than for non-shared clonotypes. Incomplete sequencing was indicated by rarefaction of sorted-subset datasets, despite the large sequencing depth. Larger estimated clonotype richness was generally found for naive subsets than for memory subsets. Across four donors, about 4.5% of naive CD4, 3% to 4% of naive CD8, under 2.5% of memory CD4, and approximately 0.4% of memory CD8 clonotypes were shared. Sampling was restricted to blood, and TCR repertoires in tissues likely differ from the TCR repertoires found in blood. Pairwise subsampling indicated that sequencing depth was expected to affect the degree of clonotype sharing among donors.

Including cysteine and phenylalanine, the CDR3 has 16 amino acids. Just CDR3 DNA is preserved here, 48 bases in frame from base 1. V loses 0 bases, J loses 0 bases, and the germline ends lie 12 bases apart. Looking up the germline V gene (reference sequence) yields CDR1 MNHEY and CDR2 SMNVEV. Using the deep immunoSEQ assay, multiplex PCR amplified TCR CDR3 regions from genomic DNA. Extracted genomic DNA from each cell subset was distributed evenly across all wells of several immunoSEQ 96-well plates, and each plate was treated as a replicate. For sorted subsets, each replicate PCR was loaded with 200 ng genomic DNA, equivalent to about 30,000 T cell genomes. Purified libraries were measured with a Qubit 3.0 fluorometer, size-checked on a Bioanalyzer 2100, and measured again with the KAPA Library Quantification kit. Each immunoSEQ 96-well plate was sequenced on its own single-read 150-cycle Illumina NextSeq 550 flow cell. Turning to the authors' computational methods: Because only junctional sequences without quality scores were contained in the immunoSEQ output, filtering matching that applied to full-length reads could not be performed. Sequences were annotated with PyIR, a Python wrapper for IgBLAST v1.9, and V/J genes and CDR3 were assigned using IMGT germline references. Any read was removed if the V/J assignment was weak (E-value above 1e-6), the CDR3 was missing, or the read contained stop codons, out-of-frame junctions, or ambiguous translated residues. V3J clonotypes were defined as sequences sharing the same inferred V gene, J gene, and CDR3 amino acid sequence. Percentage overlap between repertoires was computed as shared unique clonotypes divided by the size of the smaller repertoire. Repertoire richness was assessed with RTK rarefaction, the Chao1 estimator, and Recon v2.1 estimates of unobserved clonotypes. Generation probabilities were computed with OLGA for all TCRbeta clonotypes obtained by the gDNA method from several donors. Imported from immuneACCESS, the table was reduced by TCRdb to in-frame sequences with V and J called. These copies leave out some clones; in studies compared against another copy, an unresolved V gene accounts for under half, and the cause of the remainder is not known. D and trimming come from the DNA, and the V and J calls and clone size come from that table. For this sample the table gives about 1.1 million clones, of which about 72% were detected only once. The ten largest account for approximately 0.95% of the sample.

Healthy HIV-negative adults with no recently reported acute infections or vaccinations were included as donors. All donors were Caucasian adults living in Nashville, Tennessee, USA. CD4+ T cells were enriched through magnetic negative selection, after which naive cells were positively selected on CD45RA and the remaining negative fraction served as the memory subset. After blood collection by leukapheresis, PBMCs were isolated using Ficoll-Histopaque density gradient centrifugation and then cryopreserved in the vapor phase of liquid nitrogen. Purity and quantity of every magnetically sorted T cell population were checked by analytical flow cytometry. Genomic DNA was isolated from each sorted fraction and quantified by UV absorbance on a Nanodrop 2000c. This clone was counted at least ten times. Its antigen remains unidentified. No much larger clonotype is one base removed from it; base qualities were not supplied.

The chain is made from TRBV27 and TRBJ2-7; a tentative D match to TRBD2 spans 6 bases. The receptor comes from a man aged 18 to 29 in good health. Some clones in this sample may be carry-over from other donors' samples. Sequencing used memory CD4+ T cells from PBMCs. This specimen's cell subset or site label, per the study, means: CD45RA-negative fraction. The sequenced DNA: TGTGCCAGCAGTTTATCGATGGTAGCGGCCTCCTACGAGCAGTACTTC. This is translated as CASSLSMVAASYEQYF.